The sequence of this T cell receptor (beta chain) was determined in a study of T cell repertoires in cytomegalovirus infection (dated by TCRdb to about 2019). Concerning the study at large: Donor HLA type was relevant to the analysis, as public TCR beta signatures indicated carriage of CMV infection together with the matching HLA type. Beyond this particular receptor, the publication reports: Cumulative frequency of public TCR beta family members discriminated carriers of CMV infection plus the relevant HLA type in this cohort and an independent roughly 340-donor cohort. The ex vivo response was dominated by HLA-C-restricted CMV-specific TCR beta clonotypes, and the single most frequent clonotype in two of eight donors was supplied by these HLA-C-restricted clonotypes.

This clonotype appeared many times. Its antigen is still unknown. Per-nucleotide qualities are absent, and no much larger clonotype sits a single base away. V sheds 6 bases and J sheds 1 base, leaving 13 bases between their ends. The CDR3 spans 15 residues, from the cysteine through the phenylalanine. Only the CDR3 DNA stays, 45 bases, in frame from base 1. Based on the germline V gene, the CDR1 and CDR2 sequences are SNHLY and FYNNEI. The sequencing machine was an Illumina HiSeq 1500. In TCRdb, the public reads were trimmed at Q25 with fastp and aligned with MiXCR, with productive beta chains retained. Entries are consolidated by CDR3 protein sequence, retaining the most common genes and DNA. This sample holds roughly 230,000 distinct CDR3 sequences; 6.5% were observed only once. 5.5% to 8% of the sample is in the top ten clones.

The sequenced material came from PBMCs. The sequence links TRBV2 to TRBJ1-3; the D gene is perhaps TRBD1, from 5 matching bases. The receptor's source is a human donor in good health (CMV status not recorded). Some clones in this sample may be carry-over from other donors' samples. At the DNA level, the sequence is TGTGCCAGCAGACGGGGGGACGGTTCTGGAAACACCATATATTTT. The encoded protein is CASRRGDGSGNTIYF.